These 20 T cell receptor beta chains were all obtained from the same sample, sequenced in a study of blood T cell repertoires in COVID-19. Assay used: immunoSEQ multiplex PCR; TCRdb lists only in-frame clones, some missing. The sample records about 240,000 clones, over 65% being singletons. The sequencing input was peripheral blood. These receptors came from an elderly woman with acute or convalescent COVID-19.

V and J are TRBV2 and TRBJ2-1; tentatively, D is TRBD2 (6 bases). Germline V gene lookup returns CDR1 SNHLY and CDR2 FYNNEI. This CDR3 has 15 residues. Deletions cut 4 bases from V and 0 bases from J, with 10 bases between. CDR3 sequence reads: CASSGGDFSYNEQFF. In nucleotides, the CDR3 is TGTGCCAGCAGTGGCGGGGACTTCTCCTACAATGAGCAGTTCTTC.

There are a few counts of this clone. The CDR3 nucleotides read TGTGCCAGCGCAGTGGGCTCTGAAGCTTTCTTT. The encoded protein is CASAVGSEAFF. The chain has TRBV2 and TRBJ1-1; no firm D call. This CDR3 has 11 amino acids. CDR1 and CDR2 (germline): SNHLY, FYNNEI. V was shortened by 8 bases and J by 6 bases, with 10 bases between the two germline ends.

The genes are TRBV5-4 and TRBJ1-1; D possibly corresponds to TRBD1 (6 bases). V lost 5 bases and J 4 bases, leaving 18 bases between the germline ends. The germline gives CDR1 SGHNT, CDR2 YYREEE (reference sequence). CDR3 length: 15 residues. The CDR3 here is CASRQRGGVGTEAFF. The CDR3 coding sequence is TGTGCCAGCAGACAGCGAGGGGGGGTTGGCACTGAAGCTTTCTTT. Filled out from reference TRBV5-4 and TRBJ1-1, the complete variable domain reads ETGVTQSPTHLIKTRGQQVTLRCSSQSGHNTVSWYQQALGQGPQFIFQYYREEENGRGNFPPRFSGLQFPNYSSELNVNALELDDSALYLCASRQRGGVGTEAFFGQGTRLTVV.

This chain links TRBV19 with TRBJ2-3; maybe TRBD2 (7 bases). Trimming pared 5 bases from V and 2 bases from J, leaving 8 bases between. Germline assignment: CDR1 LNHDA and CDR2 SQIVND (reference sequence). The CDR3 has 13 residues. The CDR3: CASSGGATDTQYF. The CDR3 coding sequence is TGTGCCAGTAGTGGGGGGGCCACAGATACGCAGTATTTT.

The chain couples TRBV3-1 (or the pseudogene TRBV3-2) to TRBJ1-4; perhaps TRBD1 as D (5 bases). The CDR3 loop spans 15 amino acids. The V and J ends lost 2 bases and 9 bases respectively, with 16 bases between them. Germline-derived CDR1 and CDR2 are LGHDT and YNNKEL (reference sequence). DNA for the CDR3: TGTGCCAGCAGCCAAACGGACACGGGCGGGAAAAAACTGTTTTTT. Translated: CASSQTDTGGKKLFF.

V is TRBV6-5 and J is TRBJ1-2; D might be TRBD1 (5 bases). The CDR3 is made up of 15 amino acids. The V and J ends lost 0 bases and 4 bases respectively, with 12 bases between them. CDR1 and CDR2 from the germline V gene are MNHEY and SVGAGI. The CDR3 here is CASSYSSIDSYGYTF. The CDR3, as DNA: TGTGCCAGCAGTTACTCGAGTATCGACAGCTATGGCTACACCTTC.

The V call is TRBV11-3, the J call TRBJ2-2, with D maybe TRBD2 (6 bases). Germline loops: CDR1 SGHNT, CDR2 YENEEA. With 0 bases removed from V and 6 bases from J, the gap between germline ends came to 11 bases. The CDR3 sequence is 15 residues long. The CDR3, as DNA: TGTGCCAGCAGCTTAGAGGGACTGGGGGCCGGGGAGCTGTTTTTT. Its translation is CASSLEGLGAGELFF.

This clone was seen a handful of times. The chain links TRBV15 to TRBJ2-3; TRBD2 matches at 10 bases. This CDR3 comprises 18 residues. Germline CDR1 is LNHNV and CDR2 is YYDKDF (reference sequence). V was pared by 3 bases and J by 2 bases, with 11 bases of the junction left unmatched. CDR3 in DNA: TGTGCCACCAGCAGGCTAACCCTAGCGGGAGAGAACACAGATACGCAGTATTTT. The encoded protein is CATSRLTLAGENTDTQYF.

The rearrangement links TRBV27 to TRBJ1-1; D perhaps matches TRBD1 (5 bases). Trimming left V 7 bases short and J 3 bases short, with 24 bases between. CDR1 and CDR2 (germline): MNHEY, SMNVEV (reference sequence). The CDR3 loop spans 17 amino acids. The CDR3 region is CASIPAGRGSDYTEAFF. The CDR3 coding sequence is TGTGCCAGCATCCCGGCGGGACGGGGATCCGACTACACTGAAGCTTTCTTT.

The chain recombines TRBV5-4 with TRBJ2-1; TRBD2 aligns across 8 bases. With V trimmed by 4 bases and J by 8 bases, 11 bases remained unmatched. This CDR3 is built from 15 residues. Germline CDR1 SGHNT, CDR2 YYREEE (reference sequence). DNA for the CDR3: TGTGCCAGCAGCAGACCTTTAGCGGGGTCGGATGAGCAGTTCTTC. Residues: CASSRPLAGSDEQFF.

The chain couples TRBV13 to TRBJ2-2; perhaps TRBD1 as D (6 bases). Germline V gene data show CDR1 as PRHDT and CDR2 as FYEKMQ (reference sequence). Trimming removed 5 bases from V and 1 base from J, with 14 bases in between. This CDR3 spans 16 amino acids. The CDR3 DNA reads TGTGCCAGCAGCCGTCCCGACAGGAGGAACACCGGGGAGCTGTTTTTT. Translated: CASSRPDRRNTGELFF.

The rearrangement links TRBV15 to TRBJ2-2; no reliable D call. Trimming removed 4 bases at V and 2 bases at J, with 8 bases between. CDR3 length equals 14 residues. Per the germline V gene, CDR1 is LNHNV and CDR2 is YYDKDF (reference sequence). CDR3 loop: CATSMGRNTGELFF. CDR3 DNA: TGTGCCACCAGCATGGGCAGAAACACCGGGGAGCTGTTTTTT.

The V call is TRBV18, the J call TRBJ2-5; tentative D call: TRBD2 (5 bases). CDR1 is KGHSH and CDR2 is LQKENI in the germline V gene. This CDR3 has 14 residues. Between the trimmed V and J ends, which lost 1 base and 2 bases, there was a span of 8 bases. CDR3 region: CASSPLGGQETQYF. Here the CDR3 DNA reads TGTGCCAGCTCACCACTTGGAGGACAAGAGACCCAGTACTTC.

This clone was found once. The DNA of the CDR3 is TGTGCCAGCAGTGTACAGGGAAACACCGGGGAGCTGTTTTTT. This sequence encodes CASSVQGNTGELFF. This chain connects TRBV6-2 or TRBV6-3 to TRBJ2-2; D perhaps matches TRBD1 (6 bases). Germline assignment: CDR1 MNHEY and CDR2 SVGEGT. V was pared by 5 bases and J by 2 bases, with 9 bases between. The CDR3 runs 14 residues.

The chain recombines TRBV2 with TRBJ1-1; 8 bases map to TRBD1. After removal of 4 bases from V and 5 bases from J, the junction contained 9 bases not matched to a gene. This CDR3 region has 15 residues. Germline CDR1 SNHLY, CDR2 FYNNEI. CDR3 in DNA: TGTGCCAGCAGTGTTTATCAGGGGGCAGGTACTGAAGCTTTCTTT. Amino acids: CASSVYQGAGTEAFF.

The chain is built from TRBV5-4 and TRBJ2-3; 7 bases match TRBD1. CDR1 and CDR2 from the germline V gene are SGHNT and YYREEE (reference sequence). V was pared by 4 bases and J by 2 bases, with 7 bases of the junction left unmatched. The CDR3 covers 15 residues. CDR3 residues: CASSNDRVYTDTQYF. Written as DNA, the CDR3 is TGTGCCAGCAGCAACGACAGGGTGTACACAGATACGCAGTATTTT.

The chain links TRBV21-1 to TRBJ2-1; the table assigns TRBD2, which was not confirmed against the DNA. TRBV21-1 is labeled a pseudogene. The CDR3 runs 13 residues. The CDR3 spells CARGKREGGEQFF. As DNA, the CDR3 is TGTGCCAGGGGGAAGCGGGAGGGCGGTGAGCAGTTCTTC.

This clone came up a few times. The gene calls are TRBV9 and TRBJ2-2, with 11 bases that match TRBD1. The CDR3 spans 15 residues. V lost 3 bases, J lost 10 bases, and 8 bases stayed unmatched. CDR1 and CDR2 from the germline V gene are SGDLS and YYNGEE. In DNA, the CDR3 is TGTGCCAGCAGCGACCGGACAGGGGGCGGTTCGGAGCTGTTTTTT. It translates to CASSDRTGGGSELFF.

V is TRBV2 and J is TRBJ1-1, with D hard to call. Deletions cut 5 bases from V and 4 bases from J, with 11 bases between. The CDR3 spans 13 residues. Germline V gene lookup returns CDR1 SNHLY and CDR2 FYNNEI. The chain's CDR3 is CASSPEVSTEAFF. In DNA, the CDR3 is TGTGCCAGCAGTCCAGAGGTATCCACTGAAGCTTTCTTT.

The DNA for the CDR3 is TGTGCCAGCAGCAATACAGGGGGCATTGGAAACACCATATATTTT. It is translated as CASSNTGGIGNTIYF. V and J are TRBV7-8 and TRBJ1-3; 9 positions agree with TRBD1. V dropped 5 bases and J dropped 3; count of bases not matched to a gene: 5. The germline V gene encodes CDR1 SGHVS and CDR2 FQNEAQ. The CDR3 consists of 15 residues.